The next 32 T cell receptor beta chains were all read from a single sample in a study of blood T cell repertoires in COVID-19. Assay: immunoSEQ multiplex PCR; the TCRdb copy retains only in-frame clones and omits some. This sample has 59,000 or so clones, with approximately 87% found just once. Sequences were obtained from peripheral blood. These TCRs come from a human donor in a cohort sampled during active COVID-19.

J is TRBJ1-3 and V is TRBV11-2, with 8 bases fitting TRBD1. Germline V gene data show CDR1 as SGHAT and CDR2 as FQNNGV. The length of the CDR3 is 14 residues. Trimming took 5 bases from V and 4 from J; bases not matched to a gene: 4. Here the CDR3 DNA reads TGTGCCAGCAGCCTAACAGGGGGGGGAAACACCATATATTTT. Translation gives CASSLTGGGNTIYF.

V usage is TRBV7-2 and J usage is TRBJ2-5; D remains unclear. Germline V CDR1 and CDR2: SGHTA, FQGNSA. Trimming removed 5 bases at V and 6 bases at J, with 13 bases between. This CDR3 is built from 13 residues. The CDR3 protein is CASSRLAEQTQYF. The DNA for the CDR3 is TGTGCCAGCAGCCGCCTGGCGGAACAGACCCAGTACTTC. The full variable domain, its missing parts supplied by reference TRBV7-2 and TRBJ2-5, is GAGVSQSPSNKVTEKGKDVELRCDPISGHTALYWYRQSLGQGLEFLIYFQGNSAPDKSGLPSDRFSAERTGGSVSTLTIQRTQQEDSAVYLCASSRLAEQTQYFGPGTRLLVL.

The chain has TRBV6-5 and TRBJ2-7; 10 nucleotides line up with TRBD1. V lost 2 bases, J lost 2 bases, and 0 bases stayed unmatched. Per the germline V gene, CDR1 is MNHEY and CDR2 is SVGAGI. The CDR3 loop spans 14 amino acids. In DNA, the CDR3 is TGTGCCAGCAGTTACGGACAGGGGGCCTACGAGCAGTACTTC. Its protein product is CASSYGQGAYEQYF.

This clone was seen more than once but under ten times. The V gene is TRBV21-1, the J gene TRBJ1-1; the table's D call TRBD1 went unverified against the DNA. TRBV21-1 is noted as a pseudogene. The CDR3 length is 17 residues. CDR3 in DNA: TGTGCCAGCAGCAGAGACAGGGGGCGTTTTAGAAACACTGAAGCTTTCTTT. It yields the protein CASSRDRGRFRNTEAFF.

V and J are TRBV19 and TRBJ2-7, with D tentatively TRBD1 (6 bases). This CDR3 comprises 14 residues. Per the germline V gene, CDR1 is LNHDA and CDR2 is SQIVND (reference sequence). The germline V and J ends were trimmed by 4 bases and 3 bases, with 13 bases remaining between them. CDR3 residues: CASSTQLDSYEQYF. The CDR3 DNA sequence: TGTGCCAGTAGTACACAATTGGACAGCTACGAGCAGTACTTC.

V usage is TRBV11-1 and J usage is TRBJ2-1; 10 positions agree with TRBD2. Trimming at V came to 5 bases and at J to 5 bases, leaving 6 bases not matched to a gene. This CDR3 has 15 residues. Germline CDR1 is SGHAT and CDR2 is FQDESV (reference sequence). The CDR3 DNA reads as TGTGCCAGCAGCCACGGACTAGCGGAGGACAATGAGCAGTTCTTC. Translating it yields CASSHGLAEDNEQFF.

This sequence joins TRBV28 and TRBJ1-1; 11 bases align to TRBD1. Trimming at V came to 4 bases and at J to 3 bases, leaving 10 bases not matched to a gene. The CDR3 length is 17 residues. Germline V gives CDR1 MDHEN, CDR2 SYDVKM. The CDR3 loop reads CASSSPGQGARDTEAFF. As DNA, the CDR3 is TGTGCCAGCAGTTCCCCAGGACAGGGGGCTAGGGACACTGAAGCTTTCTTT.

This rearrangement joins TRBV6-2 or TRBV6-3 to TRBJ2-7; no firm D call. This CDR3 has 16 residues. Germline lookup yields CDR1 MNHEY and CDR2 SVGEGT. V lost 4 bases and J 1 base, leaving 17 bases between the germline ends. CDR3 residues: CASSSTSRIGSYEQYF. CDR3 DNA: TGTGCCAGCAGTTCGACCTCGCGGATCGGGTCCTACGAGCAGTACTTC.

The chain carries TRBV6-5 and TRBJ2-7; 9 bases fit TRBD1. V dropped 2 bases and J dropped 5; count of bases not matched to a gene: 7. The CDR3 runs to 15 residues. Per germline, CDR1 MNHEY and CDR2 SVGAGI. The CDR3 loop is CASSYPGTGINEQYF. Written as DNA, the CDR3 is TGTGCCAGCAGTTACCCAGGGACAGGGATCAACGAGCAGTACTTC.

This chain uses TRBV18 with TRBJ2-6; D ambiguous. CDR3 length equals 16 residues. Germline-derived CDR1 and CDR2 are KGHSH and LQKENI. Trimming shortened V by 5 bases and J by 0 bases, and 11 bases separated the two germline ends. The CDR3 reads CASSNVPVSGANVLTF. CDR3 nucleotide sequence: TGTGCCAGCTCAAACGTCCCGGTCTCTGGGGCCAACGTCCTGACTTTC. The whole variable domain, filled in from reference TRBV18 and TRBJ2-6, reads NAGVMQNPRHLVRRRGQEARLRCSPMKGHSHVYWYRQLPEEGLKFMVYLQKENIIDESGMPKERFSAEFPKEGPSILRIQQVVRGDSAAYFCASSNVPVSGANVLTFGAGSRLTVL.

The chain has TRBV5-4 and TRBJ1-6, with 11 bases lining up with TRBD1. CDR3 length: 15 residues. Trimming removed 4 bases from V and 10 bases from J; junction bases left unmatched: 7. Germline lookup yields CDR1 SGHNT and CDR2 YYREEE (reference sequence). DNA for the CDR3: TGTGCCAGCAGCCAGGCGGGACAGGGGGAGTCACCCCTCCACTTT. Its translation is CASSQAGQGESPLHF.

The chain carries TRBV9 and TRBJ2-5, with TRBD2 identical over 8 bases. This CDR3 is 14 amino acids long. V shed 6 bases and J 5 bases; nucleotides not matched to a gene: 9. Germline CDR1 SGDLS, CDR2 YYNGEE. DNA of the CDR3: TGTGCCAGCAATATCGGGGGGGCCACGGAGACCCAGTACTTC. Its protein is CASNIGGATETQYF.

The CDR3 loop is CASSLGETSGEETQYF. In nucleotides, the CDR3 is TGTGCCAGCAGCTTAGGGGAGACTAGCGGGGAAGAGACCCAGTACTTC. The chain links TRBV7-2 to TRBJ2-5; 11 bases match TRBD2. CDR1 is SGHTA and CDR2 is FQGNSA in the germline V gene. CDR3 length equals 16 residues. Trimming removed 1 base from V and 3 bases from J; junction bases left unmatched: 4. Using reference TRBV7-2 and TRBJ2-5 for the parts outside the CDR3, the full variable domain is GAGVSQSPSNKVTEKGKDVELRCDPISGHTALYWYRQSLGQGLEFLIYFQGNSAPDKSGLPSDRFSAERTGGSVSTLTIQRTQQEDSAVYLCASSLGETSGEETQYFGPGTRLLVL.

The V call is TRBV3-1 (or the pseudogene TRBV3-2), the J call TRBJ2-6; tentative D call: TRBD1 (5 bases). The CDR3 consists of 17 residues. Between the trimmed V and J ends, which lost 1 base and 0 bases, there was a span of 10 bases. Germline-derived CDR1 and CDR2 are LGHDT and YNNKEL (reference sequence). This CDR3 reads CASSQVGQVSGANVLTF. The CDR3 nucleotides are TGTGCCAGCAGCCAAGTGGGGCAGGTCTCTGGGGCCAACGTCCTGACTTTC.

This sequence joins TRBV29-1 and TRBJ2-3, with 9 bases that match TRBD2. CDR3 size: 16 residues. V lost 4 bases and J lost 2; bases outside the gene matches: 10. Germline CDR1 and CDR2: SQVTM and ANQGSEA. CDR3 nucleotides: TGCAGCGTTGCCGGCACTAGCGGGTCCTCCACAGATACGCAGTATTTT. Translating gives CSVAGTSGSSTDTQYF.

The V and J genes are TRBV18 and TRBJ2-5, with D possibly matching TRBD1 (6 bases). The length of the CDR3 is 15 residues. V was clipped by 6 bases and J by 5 bases, with 19 bases between them. Germline V CDR1 and CDR2: KGHSH, LQKENI. The CDR3, as DNA: TGTGCCAGCTCCCCGAGGAACAGGGACGGCGAGACCCAGTACTTC. Its protein product is CASSPRNRDGETQYF.

J is TRBJ2-7 and V is TRBV6-2 or TRBV6-3, with 10 bases lining up with TRBD2. V lost 4 bases, J lost 6 bases, and 12 bases stayed unmatched. This CDR3 spans 16 amino acids. In germline, CDR1 is MNHEY, CDR2 SVGEGT. Here the CDR3 reads CASSLWSSGGSSEQYF. CDR3 nucleotides: TGTGCCAGCAGTTTGTGGTCTAGCGGGGGAAGTAGCGAGCAGTACTTC.

The chain is built from TRBV15 and TRBJ2-4, with TRBD1 matching over 10 bases. Per germline, CDR1 LNHNV and CDR2 YYDKDF (reference sequence). After removal of 0 bases from V and 7 bases from J, the junction contained 6 bases not matched to a gene. The CDR3 has 16 amino acids. CDR3 protein: CATSRDPGTGVNIQYF. CDR3 nucleotide sequence: TGTGCCACCAGCAGAGATCCGGGGACAGGGGTCAACATTCAGTACTTC.

The chain combines TRBV6-6 with TRBJ1-3; D is possibly TRBD1 (5 bases). The CDR3 runs 16 residues. Germline V CDR1 and CDR2: MNHNY, SVGAGI (reference sequence). V shed 5 bases and J shed 0 bases, with 14 bases lying between them. CDR3 sequence reads: CASSRQNPRSGNTIYF. The CDR3 region has the DNA TGTGCCAGCAGTCGACAGAATCCTCGCTCTGGAAACACCATATATTTT.

CDR3: CASRRTGTGGATGELFF. For the CDR3, the DNA is TGTGCCAGCAGAAGAACCGGGACAGGGGGCGCGACCGGGGAGCTGTTTTTT. J is TRBJ2-2 and V is TRBV27; 12 nucleotides agree with TRBD1. V was clipped by 6 bases and J by 5 bases; unmatched bases: 10. The V gene's germline CDR1 is MNHEY and CDR2 SMNVEV (reference sequence). This CDR3 is 17 amino acids long.

V usage is TRBV7-6 and J usage is TRBJ2-3, with TRBD1 as a possible D gene (6 bases). Germline CDR1 and CDR2: SGHVS and FNYEAQ. The CDR3 totals 13 residues. Trimming took off 8 bases at V and 2 bases at J, with 11 bases between the two ends. The CDR3 protein is CASSRGTTDTQYF. The DNA for the CDR3 is TGTGCCAGCTCAAGGGGGACCACAGATACGCAGTATTTT.

The chain employs TRBV29-1 and TRBJ1-2, with TRBD1 identical over 12 bases. Looked up from germline, CDR1 is SQVTM and CDR2 is ANQGSEA. The ends lost 6 bases at V and 7 bases at J; junction bases unmatched: 3. This CDR3 contains 12 residues. The CDR3 sequence is CSVVGQGAGYTF. The CDR3 DNA is TGCAGCGTAGTGGGACAGGGGGCTGGCTACACCTTC.

The rearrangement links TRBV11-1 to TRBJ2-5; D gene ambiguous. Between the trimmed V and J ends, which lost 2 bases and 5 bases, there was a span of 3 bases. Germline values: CDR1 SGHAT, CDR2 FQDESV (reference sequence). There are 11 residues in the CDR3. CDR3 in DNA: TGTGCCAGCAGCTTAACTGAGACCCAGTACTTC. Amino acid sequence: CASSLTETQYF.

The chain uses TRBV3-1 (or the pseudogene TRBV3-2) and TRBJ2-7, with TRBD1 identical over 9 bases. After removal of 3 bases from V and 4 bases from J, the junction contained 10 bases not matched to a gene. CDR3 length: 16 residues. Germline CDR1 is LGHDT and CDR2 is YNNKEL (reference sequence). CDR3 amino acids: CASSHTSGTGTYEQYF. The CDR3 DNA follows: TGTGCCAGCAGCCACACTTCCGGGACAGGGACTTACGAGCAGTACTTC.

This clone has only one observation. The rearrangement uses TRBV7-2 and TRBJ2-2, with 11 bases identical to TRBD2. Germline V gives CDR1 SGHTA, CDR2 FQGNSA. The CDR3 consists of 17 residues. V was clipped by 5 bases and J by 7 bases; unmatched bases: 12. The CDR3 region has the DNA TGTGCCAGCAGCCCCTCCCGTGTAGCGGGGGGGCGCGGGGAGCTGTTTTTT. The encoded protein is CASSPSRVAGGRGELFF.

The chain carries TRBV11-2 and TRBJ1-1; TRBD1 is a possible D gene (5 bases). This CDR3 is built from 13 residues. CDR1 and CDR2 (germline): SGHAT, FQNNGV. The V gene lost 5 bases and the J gene lost 8 bases, with 15 bases spanning the gap. The CDR3 bases are TGTGCCAGCAGCCTCTCCAGGGTATTCGAAGCTTTCTTT. The encoded protein is CASSLSRVFEAFF.

This rearrangement joins TRBV19 to TRBJ1-2; TRBD1 aligns across 8 bases. J lost 8 bases, V lost 11 bases, and 13 bases had no gene match. The CDR3 covers 13 residues. CDR1 and CDR2 (germline): LNHDA, SQIVND (reference sequence). This CDR3 reads CAVRQGTWGGYTF. CDR3 nucleotides: TGTGCCGTACGACAGGGGACCTGGGGGGGCTACACCTTC.

The chain joins TRBV5-8 to TRBJ2-1; 8 bases are shared with TRBD2. Germline CDR1 is SGHTS and CDR2 is YDEGEE. The CDR3 runs to 16 residues. Unmatched junction bases numbered 7, after V lost 3 bases and J lost 2 bases. This chain's CDR3 is CASSWGGGIAYNEQFF. CDR3 nucleotide sequence: TGTGCCAGCAGCTGGGGCGGGGGGATCGCCTACAATGAGCAGTTCTTC.

The chain links TRBV2 to TRBJ2-7; possible D gene TRBD1, 6 bases. The CDR3 is made up of 14 amino acids. Germline V gene data show CDR1 as SNHLY and CDR2 as FYNNEI. V was trimmed by 6 bases and J by 0 bases, leaving 12 bases between them. CDR3 sequence reads: CASRWTASSYEQYF. The CDR3 DNA follows: TGTGCCAGCAGGTGGACAGCGAGCTCCTACGAGCAGTACTTC. Looking up the rest from reference TRBV2 and TRBJ2-7 gives the full variable domain: EPEVTQTPSHQVTQMGQEVILRCVPISNHLYFYWYRQILGQKVEFLVSFYNNEISEKSEIFDDQFSVERPDGSNFTLKIRSTKLEDSAMYFCASRWTASSYEQYFGPGTRLTVT.

The chain is built from TRBV27 and TRBJ1-2; 10 bases map to TRBD1. The CDR3 runs to 14 residues. The V and J ends lost 2 bases and 11 bases, in that order; junction bases with no gene match: 8. Looked up from germline, CDR1 is MNHEY and CDR2 is SMNVEV (reference sequence). CDR3 residues: CASSLVGDRGIYTF. The CDR3 nucleotides are TGTGCCAGCAGTTTAGTTGGGGACAGGGGTATTTACACCTTC.

The genes are TRBV28 and TRBJ1-1; no clear D gene. Per the germline V gene, CDR1 is MDHEN and CDR2 is SYDVKM. This CDR3 comprises 15 residues. V lost 6 bases and J 0 bases, leaving 14 bases between the germline ends. The CDR3 DNA is TGTGCCAGCAGGTTCCCGGGAGGGATGAACACTGAAGCTTTCTTT. Its translation: CASRFPGGMNTEAFF.

V is TRBV7-9 and J is TRBJ2-1; TRBD2 is a possible D gene (6 bases). CDR3 length: 14 residues. Germline V CDR1 and CDR2: SEHNR, FQNEAQ (reference sequence). The V gene lost 1 base and the J gene lost 6 bases, with 10 bases spanning the gap. DNA of the CDR3: TGTGCCAGCAGCTTAGGCGGAGGGTCCAATGAGCAGTTCTTC. Translation gives CASSLGGGSNEQFF.